The 23 T cell receptor beta chains presented below share a single source sample, sequenced in a study of blood T cell repertoires in COVID-19. Measured with immunoSEQ multiplex PCR; TCRdb has only the in-frame clones, and not every one. The table lists more than 100,000 clones, around nine tenths of them singletons. Material for sequencing was peripheral blood. The receptors come from a man in his 70s with active COVID-19.

Here the CDR3 reads CASSTHLTSGRRDTQYF. CDR3 in DNA: TGTGCCAGCAGCACCCACCTGACTAGCGGGAGGAGAGATACGCAGTATTTT. The chain joins TRBV9 to TRBJ2-3; 13 bases are shared with TRBD2. J was trimmed by 5 bases and V by 4 bases; bases with no gene match: 10. CDR3 length: 17 residues. Germline V gives CDR1 SGDLS, CDR2 YYNGEE.

This clone was observed once. This sequence joins TRBV19 and TRBJ2-5; the match to TRBD2 covers 8 bases. Per germline, CDR1 LNHDA and CDR2 SQIVND (reference sequence). CDR3 length equals 13 residues. V lost 6 bases and J lost 5; bases outside the gene matches: 5. The CDR3: CASSRTSWETQYF. Written as DNA, the CDR3 is TGTGCCAGTAGCCGGACTAGCTGGGAGACCCAGTACTTC.

The rearrangement uses TRBV10-2 and TRBJ2-3; 12 bases are shared with TRBD2. The CDR3 contains 15 residues. Losses at the gene ends were 6 bases for V and 3 bases for J; bases not matched to a gene: 4. The germline V gene encodes CDR1 WSHSY and CDR2 SAAADI. The CDR3 is CASSPTSGRTDTQYF. CDR3 in DNA: TGCGCCAGCAGCCCGACTAGCGGGAGAACAGATACGCAGTATTTT.

V and J are TRBV9 and TRBJ2-7, with 8 bases that match TRBD1. The germline gives CDR1 SGDLS, CDR2 YYNGEE. J was trimmed by 3 bases and V by 0 bases; bases with no gene match: 8. The length of the CDR3 is 16 residues. CDR3 residues: CASSVAGQGAIYEQYF. In DNA, the CDR3 is TGTGCCAGCAGCGTAGCAGGGCAGGGGGCGATCTACGAGCAGTACTTC.

J is TRBJ1-3 and V is TRBV29-1; D possibly corresponds to TRBD1 (5 bases). Germline CDR1 and CDR2: SQVTM and ANQGSEA. V shed 5 bases and J shed 2 bases, with 13 bases lying between them. The CDR3 totals 14 residues. CDR3 sequence reads: CSVRVGGAGNTIYF. CDR3 coding DNA: TGCAGCGTTAGAGTCGGGGGAGCTGGAAACACCATATATTTT.

This clone appeared once. V and J are TRBV9 and TRBJ1-2, with D possibly being TRBD1 (6 bases). Germline loops: CDR1 SGDLS, CDR2 YYNGEE. The CDR3 totals 14 residues. Trimming took off 4 bases at V and 4 bases at J, with 14 bases between the two ends. CDR3 residues: CASSRGGESYGYTF. CDR3 sequence (DNA): TGTGCCAGCAGCCGAGGGGGGGAGAGCTATGGCTACACCTTC. The complete variable domain, with remaining parts taken from reference TRBV9 and TRBJ1-2, reads DSGVTQTPKHLITATGQRVTLRCSPRSGDLSVYWYQQSLDQGLQFLIQYYNGEERAKGNILERFSAQQFPDLHSELNLSSLELGDSALYFCASSRGGESYGYTFGSGTRLTVV.

The chain uses TRBV28 and TRBJ2-7, with TRBD2 identical over 8 bases. There are 15 residues in the CDR3. Germline loops: CDR1 MDHEN, CDR2 SYDVKM. V was pared by 5 bases and J by 4 bases, with 10 bases of the junction left unmatched. DNA of the CDR3: TGTGCCAGCAGTCCTATCGGTAGCGGGAAATACGAGCAGTACTTC. Translated: CASSPIGSGKYEQYF. Drawing the rest from reference TRBV28 and TRBJ2-7, the complete variable domain is DVKVTQSSRYLVKRTGEKVFLECVQDMDHENMFWYRQDPGLGLRLIYFSYDVKMKEKGDIPEGYSVSREKKERFSLILESASTNQTSMYLCASSPIGSGKYEQYFGPGTRLTVT.

The chain recombines TRBV28 with TRBJ2-7; 9 nucleotides align to TRBD2. Germline CDR1 MDHEN, CDR2 SYDVKM. With V trimmed by 5 bases and J by 6 bases, 8 bases remained unmatched. This CDR3 has 14 residues. CDR3 bases: TGTGCCAGCAGTCCACCCGGGACTAGCCCCGAGCAGTACTTC. Translating it yields CASSPPGTSPEQYF. Together with reference TRBV28 and TRBJ2-7, the CDR3 gives the full variable domain: DVKVTQSSRYLVKRTGEKVFLECVQDMDHENMFWYRQDPGLGLRLIYFSYDVKMKEKGDIPEGYSVSREKKERFSLILESASTNQTSMYLCASSPPGTSPEQYFGPGTRLTVT.

Only one count was recorded for this clone. This chain connects TRBV19 to TRBJ2-5, with unresolved D. Germline loops: CDR1 LNHDA, CDR2 SQIVND (reference sequence). The length of the CDR3 is 14 residues. The V and J ends lost 5 bases and 5 bases respectively, with 15 bases between them. CDR3 in amino acids: CASSLLGGLETQYF. CDR3 sequence (DNA): TGTGCCAGTAGTCTGCTAGGCGGATTGGAGACCCAGTACTTC.

The DNA for the CDR3 is TGTGCCAGCAGCTTAGGGGGTAGCGGCACAGATACGCAGTATTTT. It yields the protein CASSLGGSGTDTQYF. The chain is built from TRBV7-9 and TRBJ2-3, with D tentatively TRBD2 (5 bases). This CDR3 region has 15 residues. Trimming cost V 1 base and J 1 base, with 9 bases left between them. CDR1 and CDR2 from the germline V gene are SEHNR and FQNEAQ (reference sequence).

The rearrangement links TRBV27 to TRBJ1-1; D unresolved. Between the trimmed V and J ends, which lost 2 bases and 2 bases, there was a span of 9 bases. The germline V gene encodes CDR1 MNHEY and CDR2 SMNVEV (reference sequence). The CDR3 contains 14 residues. In DNA, the CDR3 is TGTGCCAGCAGTTTAGGCAGTTTAAACACTGAAGCTTTCTTT. Translating it yields CASSLGSLNTEAFF.

This chain joins TRBV5-8 and TRBJ1-4; D not resolved. Germline CDR1 SGHTS, CDR2 YDEGEE. The V end lost 1 base, the J end lost 0 bases, and 7 bases lay between the germline ends. CDR3 length: 15 amino acids. Here the CDR3 reads CASSLFGTTNEKLFF. DNA for the CDR3: TGTGCCAGCAGCTTGTTCGGGACAACTAATGAAAAACTGTTTTTT.

With respect to this clone: One junction end does not reproduce the germline sequence, and a read error may be involved. The chain uses TRBV28 and TRBJ2-7; D remains unclear. The CDR3 loop spans 12 amino acids. Germline-derived CDR1 and CDR2 are MDHEN and SYDVKM. CDR3 DNA: TGTGCCAGCAGTTCAATTAGGATTCGAGGAGACTTC. Translating gives CASSSIRIRGDF.

This clone was seen just once. The chain carries TRBV18 and TRBJ2-5; 10 nucleotides line up with TRBD1. Germline lookup yields CDR1 KGHSH and CDR2 LQKENI. V was pared by 3 bases and J by 5 bases, with 6 bases of the junction left unmatched. The CDR3 sequence is 15 residues long. The CDR3 here is CASSPGTGVRETQYF. The CDR3, as DNA: TGTGCCAGCTCACCCGGGACAGGGGTGCGGGAGACCCAGTACTTC.

J is TRBJ1-1 and V is TRBV7-2; no clear D gene. CDR1 and CDR2 (germline): SGHTA, FQGNSA. The CDR3 length is 13 residues. Trimming left V 5 bases short and J 1 base short, with 8 bases between. The CDR3 DNA follows: TGTGCCAGCAGCCGTACAAGGAACACTGAAGCTTTCTTT. Its translation: CASSRTRNTEAFF.

The J gene is TRBJ2-2, the V gene TRBV11-3; 7 positions match TRBD1. From germline, CDR1 is SGHNT and CDR2 YENEEA. Losses at the gene ends were 1 base for V and 3 bases for J; bases not matched to a gene: 2. The CDR3 extends over 15 amino acids. The CDR3: CASSLGQGDTGELFF. The DNA of the CDR3 is TGTGCCAGCAGCTTAGGACAGGGAGACACCGGGGAGCTGTTTTTT. Together with reference TRBV11-3 and TRBJ2-2, the CDR3 gives the full variable domain: EAGVVQSPRYKIIEKKQPVAFWCNPISGHNTLYWYLQNLGQGPELLIRYENEEAVDDSQLPKDRFSAERLKGVDSTLKIQPAELGDSAVYLCASSLGQGDTGELFFGEGSRLTVL.

This clone was found once. The V call is TRBV11-2, the J call TRBJ2-1; 10 bases line up with TRBD2. CDR3 length: 14 residues. After removal of 6 bases from V and 4 bases from J, the junction contained 3 bases not matched to a gene. Germline loops: CDR1 SGHAT, CDR2 FQNNGV. The CDR3 loop is CASRLAGSYNEQFF. DNA for the CDR3: TGTGCCAGCAGACTAGCGGGGTCTTACAATGAGCAGTTCTTC. Together with reference TRBV11-2 and TRBJ2-1, the CDR3 gives the full variable domain: EAGVAQSPRYKIIEKRQSVAFWCNPISGHATLYWYQQILGQGPKLLIQFQNNGVVDDSQLPKDRFSAERLKGVDSTLKIQPAKLEDSAVYLCASRLAGSYNEQFFGPGTRLTVL.

The J gene is TRBJ1-1, the V gene TRBV3-1 (or the pseudogene TRBV3-2); D uncertain. The germline CDR1 and CDR2 sequences are LGHDT and YNNKEL (reference sequence). The CDR3 loop spans 14 amino acids. V gave up 4 bases and J gave up 1 base, with 10 bases separating them. CDR3 nucleotides: TGTGCCAGCAGCCCCGAGTCGGGGAACACTGAAGCTTTCTTT. This codes for CASSPESGNTEAFF.

The chain joins TRBV6-6 to TRBJ1-5, with TRBD1 identical over 8 bases. This CDR3 contains 14 residues. Germline assignment: CDR1 MNHNY and CDR2 SVGAGI (reference sequence). V gave up 6 bases and J gave up 6 bases; unmatched junction bases: 7. In DNA, the CDR3 is TGTGCCAGCAGGACAGGGGTAGAGACTCAGCCCCAGCATTTT. Its protein is CASRTGVETQPQHF.

V usage is TRBV7-3 and J usage is TRBJ1-1, with D unclear. The germline gives CDR1 SGHTA, CDR2 FQGTGA. Trimming shortened V by 5 bases and J by 2 bases, and 9 bases separated the two germline ends. There are 13 residues in the CDR3. CDR3 sequence (DNA): TGTGCCAGCAGCCGGAGAAGTAACACTGAAGCTTTCTTT. The encoded protein is CASSRRSNTEAFF.

J is TRBJ2-7 and V is TRBV7-2, with unresolved D. With 1 base removed from V and 2 bases from J, the gap between germline ends came to 15 bases. Germline CDR1 and CDR2: SGHTA and FQGNSA. The CDR3 runs to 16 residues. CDR3 region: CASSLGLMEFTYEQYF. For the CDR3, the DNA is TGTGCCAGCAGCTTAGGACTGATGGAGTTCACCTACGAGCAGTACTTC.

The chain uses TRBV6-6 and TRBJ2-3, with no clear D. The CDR3 covers 13 residues. Germline assignment: CDR1 MNHNY and CDR2 SVGAGI (reference sequence). V was trimmed by 4 bases and J by 1 base, leaving 6 bases between them. The CDR3 DNA sequence: TGTGCCAGCAGTTTCCCGGGCACAGATACGCAGTATTTT. It specifies CASSFPGTDTQYF.

This clone is a singleton in its sample. The chain's CDR3 is CASSPLQGSYEQYF. CDR3 DNA: TGTGCCAGCAGCCCCCTCCAGGGGTCCTACGAGCAGTACTTC. The rearrangement links TRBV7-2 to TRBJ2-7; D perhaps matches TRBD1 (6 bases). The CDR3 length is 14 residues. The germline V gene has CDR1 SGHTA and CDR2 FQGNSA. Trimming stripped 5 bases from V and 1 base from J, with 12 bases between.